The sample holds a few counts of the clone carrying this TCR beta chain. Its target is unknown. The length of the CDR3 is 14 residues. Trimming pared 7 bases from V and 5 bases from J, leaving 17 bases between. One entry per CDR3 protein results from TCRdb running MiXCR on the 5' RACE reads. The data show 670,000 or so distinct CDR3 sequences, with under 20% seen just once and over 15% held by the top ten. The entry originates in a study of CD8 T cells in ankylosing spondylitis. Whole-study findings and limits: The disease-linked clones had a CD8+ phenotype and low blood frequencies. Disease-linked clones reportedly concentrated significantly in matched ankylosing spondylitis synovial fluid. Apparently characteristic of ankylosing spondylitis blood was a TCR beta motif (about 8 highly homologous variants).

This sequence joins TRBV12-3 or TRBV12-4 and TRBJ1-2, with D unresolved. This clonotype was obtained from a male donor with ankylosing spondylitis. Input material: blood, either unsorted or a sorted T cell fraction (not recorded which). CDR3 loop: CASTPGSSSYGYTF. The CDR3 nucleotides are TGTGCCAGCACCCCGGGATCTTCCTCGTATGGCTACACCTTC.